This T cell receptor (beta chain) was sequenced during a study of blood T cells in healthy people across ages. Study-wide results and limits: Among T cells, TCR beta diversity per million cells dropped roughly linearly as age rose.

Next came a second PCR, run for about 7 to 12 cycles, which used a sample-barcoded 5' primer along with a J-beta primer mix. Each single sample gave us at least 3 million CDR3-containing paired-end reads. TCRdb reanalysed the 5' RACE reads using MiXCR and keeps one entry per CDR3 protein. Altogether hundreds of thousands of distinct CDR3 sequences are present, roughly 44% being singletons, with the ten largest covering around 18%. The CDR3 has 13 residues. V was pared by 2 bases and J by 10 bases, with 17 bases between. Germline V CDR1 and CDR2: SQVTM, ANQGSEA. The sample holds a few counts of this clonotype. Antigen specificity is unknown.

The TCR was taken from a man aged 60-69 years in good health. Sequenced material: blood. This chain joins TRBV29-1 and TRBJ1-2; D uncertain. This CDR3 reads CSVESTGPRDYTF. CDR3 nucleotides: TGCAGCGTTGAATCCACCGGGCCTAGGGACTACACCTTC.